Presented here are 30 T cell receptor beta chains from one specimen sequenced in a study of cytomegalovirus exposure and HLA in healthy donors. The PCR contained 60 Vbeta and 13 Jbeta primers. Method: immunoSEQ multiplex PCR; TCRdb's copy keeps in-frame clones and lacks some. The sample carries roughly 74,000 clones, over 70% recorded once. The material sequenced was PBMCs. The receptors derive from a man aged 35-49 years in good health and CMV-seronegative.

This sequence joins TRBV9 and TRBJ2-3; TRBD2 might be the D (6 bases). This CDR3 has 16 amino acids. The germline CDR1 and CDR2 sequences are SGDLS and YYNGEE. Trimming took 0 bases from V and 2 from J, leaving 13 bases between them. This CDR3 reads CASSVVGGMVTDTQYF. For the CDR3, the DNA is TGTGCCAGCAGCGTAGTAGGCGGGATGGTCACAGATACGCAGTATTTT.

This clone was seen a single time. CDR3: CAWSVLENTEAFF. In DNA, the CDR3 is TGTGCCTGGAGTGTACTCGAGAACACTGAAGCTTTCTTT. The rearrangement links TRBV30 to TRBJ1-1, with D unclear. Trimming removed 0 bases at V and 1 base at J, with 6 bases between. Germline loops: CDR1 GTSNPN, CDR2 SVGIG (reference sequence). This CDR3 is 13 amino acids long.

The chain joins TRBV28 to TRBJ1-2; no clear D gene. Trimming shortened V by 5 bases and J by 2 bases, and 6 bases separated the two germline ends. The CDR3 length is 12 residues. From germline, CDR1 is MDHEN and CDR2 SYDVKM. The CDR3 loop is CASSLQNYGYTF. CDR3 bases: TGTGCCAGCAGTCTACAGAACTATGGCTACACCTTC.

V gene TRBV15 combines with J gene TRBJ2-5; 7 bases are shared with TRBD1. Germline loops: CDR1 LNHNV, CDR2 YYDKDF (reference sequence). The V and J ends lost 0 bases and 5 bases, in that order; junction bases with no gene match: 3. The length of the CDR3 is 14 residues. CDR3 sequence: CATSRDTGAETQYF. In DNA form, the CDR3 reads TGTGCCACCAGCAGAGATACAGGGGCCGAGACCCAGTACTTC. Supplemented by reference TRBV15 and TRBJ2-5, the full variable domain reads DAMVIQNPRYQVTQFGKPVTLSCSQTLNHNVMYWYQQKSSQAPKLLFHYYDKDFNNEADTPDNFQSRRPNTSFCFLDIRSPGLGDTAMYLCATSRDTGAETQYFGPGTRLLVL.

The chain combines TRBV27 with TRBJ1-6; D ambiguous. This CDR3 contains 18 residues. CDR1 and CDR2 (germline): MNHEY, SMNVEV (reference sequence). Trimming cost V 2 bases and J 0 bases, with 14 bases left between them. The CDR3 spells CASSLGRVRSSYNSPLHF. The DNA of the CDR3 is TGTGCCAGCAGTTTAGGGAGAGTCCGGAGCTCCTATAATTCACCCCTCCACTTT.

This clone was recorded a few times. This chain joins TRBV6-5 and TRBJ1-1, with TRBD1 matching 8 bases. Germline V lookup: CDR1 MNHEY, CDR2 SVGAGI. The CDR3 runs 14 residues. V gave up 5 bases and J gave up 1 base; unmatched junction bases: 3. The CDR3 bases are TGTGCCAGCAGTCGGGACAGGAAGAACACTGAAGCTTTCTTT. Protein sequence: CASSRDRKNTEAFF.

The V call is TRBV7-8, the J call TRBJ2-7, with unresolved D. Trimming removed 0 bases at V and 4 bases at J, with 7 bases between. This CDR3 has 13 residues. Looked up from germline, CDR1 is SGHVS and CDR2 is FQNEAQ. CDR3 DNA: TGTGCCAGCAGCTTAGCTCCCGAGTACGAGCAGTACTTC. Its protein product is CASSLAPEYEQYF.

The CDR3 DNA follows: TGCGCCAGCAGCCAACCGACAGGTTACGGGGCTCAGAATACGCAGTATTTT. As protein: CASSQPTGYGAQNTQYF. The chain recombines TRBV4-1 with TRBJ2-3; weak D call: TRBD1 (6 bases). Germline V CDR1 and CDR2: MGHRA, YSYEKL. Between the trimmed V and J ends, which lost 2 bases and 7 bases, there was a span of 22 bases. The CDR3 consists of 17 residues.

This rearrangement joins TRBV2 to TRBJ2-5, with D maybe TRBD1 (6 bases). Trimming pared 3 bases from V and 5 bases from J, leaving 13 bases between. Germline loops: CDR1 SNHLY, CDR2 FYNNEI. The CDR3 is 14 amino acids. Here the CDR3 reads CASSDAGALETQYF. The CDR3 coding sequence is TGTGCCAGCAGTGATGCAGGGGCGCTGGAGACCCAGTACTTC.

This clone was counted once. This sequence joins TRBV4-1 and TRBJ2-2, with a tentative D call TRBD1 (6 bases). Trimming left V 1 base short and J 4 bases short, with 10 bases between. CDR3 length: 15 residues. CDR1 and CDR2 from the germline V gene are MGHRA and YSYEKL. CDR3 amino acids: CASSQAGQRTGELFF. The CDR3 DNA reads as TGCGCCAGCAGCCAAGCCGGACAGCGCACCGGGGAGCTGTTTTTT.

The chain is built from TRBV6-6 and TRBJ2-4; 7 bases match TRBD1. CDR1 and CDR2 from the germline V gene are MNHNY and SVGAGI (reference sequence). The length of the CDR3 is 15 residues. Trimming removed 7 bases from V and 0 bases from J; junction bases left unmatched: 6. DNA for the CDR3: TGTGCCAGCACCGAGGGACAGTTAGCCAAAAACATTCAGTACTTC. Encoded protein: CASTEGQLAKNIQYF.

This rearrangement joins TRBV7-8 to TRBJ2-1; TRBD2 matches at 7 bases. Germline trimming cut 3 bases from V and 8 bases from J; bases unmatched to any gene: 13. The CDR3 loop spans 16 amino acids. Per germline, CDR1 SGHVS and CDR2 FQNEAQ. CDR3 DNA sequence: TGTGCCAGCAGCTTGGTCCCGTTGCGGGAGACGTATGAGCAGTTCTTC. Amino acids: CASSLVPLRETYEQFF. Full variable domain (outside the CDR3, taken from reference TRBV7-8 and TRBJ2-1): GAGVSQSPRYKVAKRGQDVALRCDPISGHVSLFWYQQALGQGPEFLTYFQNEAQLDKSGLPSDRFFAERPEGSVSTLKIQRTQQEDSAVYLCASSLVPLRETYEQFFGPGTRLTVL.

The gene calls are TRBV6-5 and TRBJ1-6; 9 nucleotides align to TRBD1. The CDR3 runs 14 residues. The V segment lost 4 bases and the J segment 13 bases; nucleotides outside the gene matches: 8. The germline CDR1 and CDR2 sequences are MNHEY and SVGAGI. CDR3 DNA: TGTGCCAGCAGTTCCACAGGGGGCGCAAAGCCCCTCCACTTT. Translation: CASSSTGGAKPLHF.

The rearrangement links TRBV28 to TRBJ1-2; 9 nucleotides line up with TRBD1. Germline V gene lookup returns CDR1 MDHEN and CDR2 SYDVKM. This CDR3 has 12 residues. The ends lost 6 bases at V and 13 bases at J; junction bases unmatched: 9. The CDR3 nucleotides are TGTGCCAGCAGCCAAAACAGGGGGCACGGCACCTTC. Residues: CASSQNRGHGTF.

The chain is built from TRBV5-1 and TRBJ2-7; 10 nucleotides line up with TRBD2. There are 16 residues in the CDR3. Germline V gene data show CDR1 as SGHRS and CDR2 as YFSETQ. The V and J ends lost 4 bases and 5 bases, in that order; junction bases with no gene match: 12. CDR3 sequence: CASSVGSLAGVDEQYF. CDR3 coding DNA: TGCGCCAGCAGCGTGGGCTCCCTAGCGGGAGTTGACGAGCAGTACTTC.

This sequence joins TRBV28 and TRBJ1-5; D gene uncertain. Trimming stripped 5 bases from V and 2 bases from J, with 10 bases between. The length of the CDR3 is 14 residues. Germline-derived CDR1 and CDR2 are MDHEN and SYDVKM. Written as DNA, the CDR3 is TGTGCCAGCAGTCCCAGTCTGGGCAATCAGCCCCAGCATTTT. It codes for CASSPSLGNQPQHF. The entire variable domain, with the rest obtained from reference TRBV28 and TRBJ1-5, is as follows: DVKVTQSSRYLVKRTGEKVFLECVQDMDHENMFWYRQDPGLGLRLIYFSYDVKMKEKGDIPEGYSVSREKKERFSLILESASTNQTSMYLCASSPSLGNQPQHFGDGTRLSIL.

The chain links TRBV5-8 to TRBJ1-2; D gene uncertain. The CDR3 spans 15 residues. From germline, CDR1 is SGHTS and CDR2 YDEGEE. Trimming pared 0 bases from V and 6 bases from J, leaving 15 bases between. In DNA, the CDR3 is TGTGCCAGCAGCTTGGTGGGCAACCGACCACATGGCTACACCTTC. Amino acid sequence: CASSLVGNRPHGYTF.

CDR3 sequence (DNA): TGTGCCAGCAGCTTCGGGGGGCACAATGAGCAGTTCTTC. The encoded protein is CASSFGGHNEQFF. The V call is TRBV7-2, the J call TRBJ2-1, with D maybe TRBD2 (7 bases). This CDR3 has 13 residues. V gave up 3 bases and J gave up 5 bases, with 8 bases separating them. Germline V gene lookup returns CDR1 SGHTA and CDR2 FQGNSA.

The chain carries TRBV6-1 and TRBJ2-7, with 11 nucleotides matching TRBD2. Germline CDR1 MNHNS, CDR2 SASEGT. The CDR3 contains 14 residues. Trimming cost V 1 base and J 10 bases; bases outside gene matches: 6. CDR3 loop: CASSEGGLAVDQYF. The CDR3 DNA reads TGTGCCAGCAGTGAAGGGGGACTAGCGGTGGACCAGTACTTC.

The J gene is TRBJ1-2, the V gene TRBV28; 11 bases match TRBD1. Germline-derived CDR1 and CDR2 are MDHEN and SYDVKM. With V trimmed by 10 bases and J by 0 bases, 10 bases remained unmatched. The CDR3 consists of 16 residues. As DNA, the CDR3 is TGTGCCACCCACAGAGGACAGGGGGCTTCTAACTATGGCTACACCTTC. It codes for CATHRGQGASNYGYTF.

CDR3 amino acids: CASRIGGAGTGELFF. The CDR3 DNA is TGTGCCAGCAGAATAGGCGGGGCAGGGACCGGGGAGCTGTTTTTT. V usage is TRBV28 and J usage is TRBJ2-2, with TRBD2 as a possible D gene (6 bases). The CDR3 is made up of 15 amino acids. Germline V lookup: CDR1 MDHEN, CDR2 SYDVKM. V lost 6 bases and J lost 5, with 16 bases in between.

The chain's CDR3 is CASSPRLAGRGDNEQFF. DNA of the CDR3: TGTGCCAGCAGCCCTCGACTAGCGGGGAGGGGGGACAATGAGCAGTTCTTC. The chain is built from TRBV9 and TRBJ2-1, with 11 bases fitting TRBD2. The ends lost 4 bases at V and 5 bases at J; junction bases unmatched: 11. The germline V gene has CDR1 SGDLS and CDR2 YYNGEE. CDR3 size: 17 residues.

The V and J genes are TRBV19 and TRBJ1-1; D not resolved. The CDR3 sequence is 15 residues long. CDR1 and CDR2 from the germline V gene are LNHDA and SQIVND (reference sequence). Trimming stripped 6 bases from V and 0 bases from J, with 14 bases between. CDR3 amino acids: CASRTEARVNTEAFF. DNA of the CDR3: TGTGCCAGTAGGACGGAAGCTCGGGTGAACACTGAAGCTTTCTTT.

V gene TRBV5-1 combines with J gene TRBJ2-7; TRBD1 agrees at 9 bases. J lost 0 bases, V lost 3 bases, and 1 base had no gene match. The CDR3 is made up of 14 amino acids. The germline V gene has CDR1 SGHRS and CDR2 YFSETQ. The CDR3 here is CASSWGQGSYEQYF. The CDR3, as DNA: TGCGCCAGCAGCTGGGGACAGGGCTCCTACGAGCAGTACTTC.

The chain is built from TRBV6-4 and TRBJ2-7, with D perhaps TRBD1 (6 bases). Germline CDR1 is MRHNA and CDR2 is SNTAGT. This CDR3 region has 16 residues. Trimming took off 2 bases at V and 2 bases at J, with 16 bases between the two ends. The CDR3 DNA is TGTGCCAGCAGTGACGCCCGGACAGAGGAAGCCTACGAGCAGTACTTC. Amino acid sequence: CASSDARTEEAYEQYF.

The V call is TRBV6-1, the J call TRBJ1-2; D is unclear. CDR3 length: 13 residues. Trimming shortened V by 7 bases and J by 8 bases, and 17 bases separated the two germline ends. Germline V gene lookup returns CDR1 MNHNS and CDR2 SASEGT. Written as DNA, the CDR3 is TGTGCCAGCACCAGGAGGGTCCTCGACGGCTACACCTTC. Translating gives CASTRRVLDGYTF.

The chain is built from TRBV4-2 and TRBJ2-1; 7 nucleotides line up with TRBD2. The trim removed 0 bases at V and 1 base at J, leaving 3 bases unmatched. This CDR3 is 16 amino acids long. CDR1 is LGHNA, CDR2 YNFKEQ, per germline. The CDR3, as DNA: TGTGCCAGCAGCCAAGATCCCGGGGGGTCCTACAATGAGCAGTTCTTC. Translating gives CASSQDPGGSYNEQFF.

V gene TRBV7-3 combines with J gene TRBJ2-1; the D is unclear. Looked up from germline, CDR1 is SGHTA and CDR2 is FQGTGA. V lost 6 bases and J 0 bases, leaving 12 bases between the germline ends. The CDR3 length is 15 residues. The DNA for the CDR3 is TGTGCCAGCAGACCCACTCCGAGCTCCTACAATGAGCAGTTCTTC. This encodes CASRPTPSSYNEQFF.

This clone turned up a few times. This sequence joins TRBV7-9 and TRBJ1-5; no clear D gene. The ends were cut back, 1 base at V and 2 bases at J, with 6 bases in the middle. Germline V gives CDR1 SEHNR, CDR2 FQNEAQ (reference sequence). The CDR3 length is 14 residues. Here the CDR3 reads CASSLGHGNQPQHF. CDR3 bases: TGTGCCAGCAGCTTAGGACACGGCAATCAGCCCCAGCATTTT.

V is TRBV6-5 and J is TRBJ2-7, with 12 bases aligning to TRBD2. Losses at the gene ends were 5 bases for V and 6 bases for J; bases not matched to a gene: 5. Germline CDR1 and CDR2: MNHEY and SVGAGI. The CDR3 is 14 residues long. The CDR3 sequence is CASSLAGGFGEQYF. As DNA, the CDR3 is TGTGCCAGCAGTCTAGCGGGAGGGTTTGGCGAGCAGTACTTC.